This T cell receptor (beta chain) was recorded in a study of T cell responses to AZD1222 COVID-19 vaccine. Study conclusions and caveats: A mostly white British donor set with more females was recruited, and clonal diversity was possibly underestimated. Spike as a whole was targeted by vaccine-associated CD4 TCRs, dominant at 160-218 and 743-854.

In the case of this clone: The antigen is not known.

Only in-frame clones appear in the TCRdb table, and some are missing; sequencing was by immunoSEQ multiplex PCR. Counted here are some 120,000 clones, 90% occurring once; the ten biggest clones make up 4.4%. CDR3 size: 13 residues. Deletions cut 3 bases from V and 3 bases from J, with 9 bases between. Germline CDR1 MDHEN, CDR2 SYDVKM. This sequence originates from an adult in good health. The chain is built from TRBV28 and TRBJ2-7; D ambiguous. Source: peripheral blood, taken on day 0 of MenACWY control vaccination. CDR3 coding DNA: TGTGCCAGCAGTTTTAGGGAACGCTACGAGCAGTACTTC. Translated: CASSFRERYEQYF.